This TCR beta chain was identified during a study of shared clonotypes between healthy human individuals. Study-wide results and limits: Naive CD4 clonotypes were shared across a handful of donors at 4% to 5%. Only blood underwent sampling, and tissue repertoires likely differ. The low donor count limited represented genetic and exposure-history diversity.

For this clone: Its cognate antigen is unknown.

V shed 0 bases and J shed 4 bases, with 15 bases lying between them. The CDR3 loop spans 15 amino acids. The germline V gene has CDR1 SQVTM and CDR2 ANQGSEA. The repertoire was sequenced with immunoSEQ multiplex PCR; TCRdb's copy has only in-frame clones and lacks some. Of around 2.3 million clones in the sample, approximately 94% were seen once. The authors divided CD4+ cells into CD45RA+ naive and CD45RA-negative memory subsets. Sequences were obtained from naive CD4+ T cells sorted from blood. Subset given: CD45RA+ positively selected. This chain uses TRBV29-1 with TRBJ1-2, with D unclear. This clonotype was sampled from a young man in good health. The CDR3 DNA follows: TGCAGCGTTGAAGATCCAGACACCAGTCTCTATGGCTACACCTTC. It yields the protein CSVEDPDTSLYGYTF.